The 12 T cell receptor beta chains given below trace back to one sample, sequenced in a study of CXCR3-negative and CXCR3-positive naive CD8 T cells. The study made its TRB cDNA libraries by 5' RACE, adding UMI labels. TCRdb re-called the 5' RACE reads and shows each CDR3 protein once, DNA omitted. The sample has 150,000 or so distinct CDR3 sequences. The material sequenced was naive CXCR3- CD8+ T cells from blood. The subset is: CD45RO-CCR7+CD27+CD95- naive CD8+ T cells lacking CXCR3 (TNR3-). The receptors derive from a human donor in good health. Some clones in this sample may be carry-over from other donors' samples.

The chain combines TRBV3-1 with TRBJ1-1. CDR3 length: 15 residues. Germline V CDR1 and CDR2: LGHDT, YNNKEL (reference sequence). Here the CDR3 reads CASSPHDPKNTEAFF.

The chain has TRBV28 and TRBJ2-5; TCRdb picks TRBD1, but there is no DNA to check that call. This CDR3 has 14 amino acids. The germline V gene encodes CDR1 MDHEN and CDR2 SYDVKM. The CDR3 here is CASSSGRNVETQYF.

The chain couples TRBV29-1 to TRBJ1-1; TCRdb's D call of TRBD1 is untestable without DNA. In germline, CDR1 is SQVTM, CDR2 ANQGSEA. The CDR3 extends over 12 amino acids. This CDR3 reads CSVHIWGNEAFF.

The J gene is TRBJ2-2, the V gene TRBV29-1; the D call of TRBD1 rests on TCRdb alone, since no DNA is present to check it. CDR3 length: 13 amino acids. CDR1 and CDR2 from the germline V gene are SQVTM and ANQGSEA. CDR3 sequence: CSAKDGSRGELFF.

The chain employs TRBV5-1 and TRBJ2-3; the D gene TCRdb calls, TRBD1, cannot be checked with no DNA. The CDR3 runs 15 residues. Germline V gene lookup returns CDR1 SGHRS and CDR2 YFSETQ. CDR3 sequence: CASSWQSGGTDTQYF.

The genes are TRBV29-1 and TRBJ2-4; TCRdb names TRBD1, which stays unverified in the absence of DNA. Germline V gene lookup returns CDR1 SQVTM and CDR2 ANQGSEA. The CDR3 length is 13 residues. The CDR3: CSVERGAKNIQYF.

The rearrangement links TRBV11-2 to TRBJ2-3. The CDR3 covers 13 residues. Per germline, CDR1 SGHAT and CDR2 FQNNGV. The CDR3 here is CASSLDPPDTQYF. Drawing the rest from reference TRBV11-2 and TRBJ2-3, the complete variable domain is EAGVAQSPRYKIIEKRQSVAFWCNPISGHATLYWYQQILGQGPKLLIQFQNNGVVDDSQLPKDRFSAERLKGVDSTLKIQPAKLEDSAVYLCASSLDPPDTQYFGPGTRLTVL.

This chain uses TRBV12-3 or TRBV12-4 with TRBJ2-3; TCRdb calls TRBD1, which cannot be checked without DNA. There are 14 residues in the CDR3. Here the CDR3 reads CASSLVGPPDTQYF.

CDR3 sequence: CSAARGVMGTDTQYF. This chain joins TRBV20-1 and TRBJ2-3. CDR1 DFQATT and CDR2 SNEGSKA come from the germline V gene (reference sequence). The CDR3 runs 15 residues.

The rearrangement uses TRBV28 and TRBJ2-2; the TRBD2 assignment by TCRdb is unverifiable without DNA. The CDR3 extends over 15 amino acids. CDR1 is MDHEN, CDR2 SYDVKM, per germline. The CDR3 sequence: CASSLLAGGTGELFF.

The J gene is TRBJ2-1, the V gene TRBV24-1; TCRdb designates TRBD2, a call that cannot be tested without DNA. Germline values: CDR1 KGHDR, CDR2 SFDVKD. The CDR3 totals 17 residues. CDR3 protein: CATSYGQRGHSYNEQFF.

The chain recombines TRBV30 with TRBJ2-7; TCRdb gives TRBD1 as the D gene, but with no DNA this cannot be confirmed. The CDR3 totals 14 residues. Per the germline V gene, CDR1 is GTSNPN and CDR2 is SVGIG (reference sequence). The CDR3 sequence is CAWTLTGNSYEQYF.